Below, 25 T cell receptor beta chains from the same sample are listed, as sequenced in a study of tumor and adjacent non-tumor tissue in lung cancer. Three rounds of nested PCR, following a modified ARM-PCR protocol, produced the TCRbeta library. TCRdb re-derived calls from the multiplex PCR reads in MiXCR, one entry per CDR3 protein. Found here are over 100,000 distinct CDR3 sequences, roughly 73% of them singletons; the top ten hold 35% to 40%. RNA was extracted from bulk tissue without any cell sorting. What was sequenced was lung tumor tissue. These receptors all come from a woman aged 55-70 years with non-small cell lung cancer.

The CDR3 loop is CVSSLSVQTAYNEQFF. In DNA form, the CDR3 reads TGTGTTAGCAGCTTGTCGGTCCAAACAGCGTACAATGAGCAGTTCTTC. This sequence joins TRBV5-4 and TRBJ2-1; D remains ambiguous. The germline V gene encodes CDR1 SGHNT and CDR2 YYREEE (reference sequence). This CDR3 contains 16 residues.

Comments on this clonotype: The conserved closing phenylalanine or tryptophan is absent in this CDR3, likely reflecting a read error. The V gene is TRBV28, the J gene TRBJ2-6, with D perhaps assigned TRBD1 or TRBD2 (5 bases each). The length of the CDR3 is 17 residues. With 2 bases removed from V and 2 bases from J, the gap between germline ends came to 13 bases. Germline loops: CDR1 MDHEN, CDR2 SYDVKM. The CDR3 DNA sequence: TGTGCCAGCAGTTTAGGGGGTTCCTCACCTGGGGCCAACGTCCTGACTTTG. This encodes CASSLGGSSPGANVLTL.

This clonotype was counted only a few times. This rearrangement joins TRBV19 to TRBJ1-1; possible D gene TRBD1, 5 bases. The CDR3 totals 14 residues. Germline lookup yields CDR1 LNHDA and CDR2 SQIVND (reference sequence). Trimming took off 2 bases at V and 5 bases at J, with 12 bases between the two ends. The CDR3 bases are TGTGCCAGTAGTATAAGGGGAAAGGAAACTGAAGCTTTCTTT. Its protein is CASSIRGKETEAFF. Based on the CDR3 plus reference TRBV19 and TRBJ1-1, the full variable domain is DGGITQSPKYLFRKEGQNVTLSCEQNLNHDAMYWYRQDPGQGLRLIYYSQIVNDFQKGDIAEGYSVSREKKESFPLTVTSAQKNPTAFYLCASSIRGKETEAFFGQGTRLTVV.

This clonotype showed up just once. A much larger clone is a single base away; this may be a read error. The J gene is TRBJ2-7, the V gene TRBV20-1, with a weak D call TRBD2 (6 bases). Germline V lookup: CDR1 DFQATT, CDR2 SNEGSKA (reference sequence). The CDR3 consists of 14 residues. The CDR3 reads CSARGEEGFYDQYF. The DNA for the CDR3 is TGCAGTGCTAGAGGGGAGGAGGGGTTCTACGATCAGTACTTC.

This chain links TRBV11-2 with TRBJ1-1; D unclear. Germline V gene data show CDR1 as SGHAT and CDR2 as FQNNGV. The CDR3 is made up of 13 amino acids. Trimming removed 10 bases at V and 10 bases at J, with 22 bases between. CDR3 in amino acids: CANSSSPGNGAFF. CDR3 DNA sequence: TGTGCCAACAGTTCTTCGCCCGGGAATGGAGCTTTCTTT. Full variable domain (outside the CDR3, taken from reference TRBV11-2 and TRBJ1-1): EAGVAQSPRYKIIEKRQSVAFWCNPISGHATLYWYQQILGQGPKLLIQFQNNGVVDDSQLPKDRFSAERLKGVDSTLKIQPAKLEDSAVYLCANSSSPGNGAFFGQGTRLTVV.

This clonotype appeared a few times. The V call is TRBV11-2, the J call TRBJ2-7, with 7 positions matching TRBD2. The CDR3 covers 15 residues. Germline V gene data show CDR1 as SGHAT and CDR2 as FQNNGV. The junction had 12 bases not matched to a gene; V was cut back by 4 bases and J by 6 bases. The CDR3 nucleotides are TGTGCCAGCAGCTATGGGACTAACGGGCGCTGCGAGCAGTACTTC. Protein: CASSYGTNGRCEQYF.

Regarding this clonotype: The junction shows a germline mismatch at one end, possibly a read error. The chain joins TRBV20-1 to TRBJ2-5; perhaps TRBD1 as D (5 bases). Germline V gene data show CDR1 as DFQATT and CDR2 as SNEGSKA (reference sequence). The CDR3 runs to 13 residues. The CDR3 loop is CSARDSRVETKYF. The CDR3 bases are TGCAGTGCTAGAGATAGCAGGGTGGAGACCAAGTACTTC.

Worth noting for this clonotype: No conserved phenylalanine or tryptophan is present at the end of the CDR3, so a read error is the likely explanation. The DNA is omitted, as the CDR3 cannot be located on it reliably, and the CDR3 follows TCRdb's listing. This chain links TRBV11-2 with TRBJ2-3; the table's TRBD1 call for D was not verified on the DNA. A total of 15 residues make up the CDR3, ends included. The germline gives CDR1 SGHAT, CDR2 FQNNGV. The CDR3 loop reads CASSDTGTATDTQYL.

On this clonotype: One end of the junction fails to match germline, which may point to a read error. The J gene is TRBJ2-2, the V gene TRBV11-2; D is perhaps TRBD2 (5 bases). The CDR3 covers 13 residues. CDR1 and CDR2 (germline): SGHAT, FQNNGV. CDR3 loop: CASSFFLTGELFF. CDR3 in DNA: TGTGCCAGCAGCTTTTTCCTGACCGGGGAGTTGTTTTTT.

Concerning this clonotype: The CDR3 does not end in the conserved phenylalanine or tryptophan, so this is likely a read error. This chain uses TRBV20-1 with TRBJ2-7; TRBD2 agrees at 8 bases. The trim removed 6 bases at V and 10 bases at J, leaving 14 bases unmatched. The CDR3 covers 13 residues. CDR1 is DFQATT, CDR2 SNEGSKA, per germline (reference sequence). CDR3: CSAPSGSRGEQYY. Written as DNA, the CDR3 is TGCAGTGCACCAAGCGGGAGTAGGGGCGAACAGTACTAC.

With respect to this clonotype: One end of the junction does not line up with germline, which may come from a read error. This rearrangement joins TRBV20-1 to TRBJ2-7; 10 bases map to TRBD2. Germline CDR1 reads DFQATT; CDR2 reads SNEGSKA (reference sequence). The CDR3 runs 16 residues. The CDR3 region is CSPRDPSGSFTNEQYF. The CDR3 region has the DNA TGCAGTCCTAGAGACCCTAGCGGGAGCTTTACCAACGAGCAGTACTTC.

This clonotype was counted a single time. The CDR3 does not close with the conserved phenylalanine or tryptophan, likely indicating a read error. It is unclear where the CDR3 begins or ends on the DNA, so no DNA is shown, and the CDR3 is as TCRdb lists it. This chain joins TRBV6-2 or TRBV6-3 and TRBJ2-3. The CDR3 is 14 amino acids in total, end residues counted. Germline V gene sequence: CDR1 MNHEY, CDR2 SVGEGT. CDR3 protein: CASSYGASTDTKYP.

As regards this clonotype: A much more abundant neighbour one base away suggests this may be a read error. This chain links TRBV20-1 with TRBJ2-7; D gene ambiguous. The V end was cut by 1 base, the J end by 1 base, with 5 bases between. Germline CDR1 and CDR2: DFQATT and SNEGSKA (reference sequence). There are 12 residues in the CDR3. The CDR3 protein is CSARVQSYEQYF. The CDR3 DNA follows: TGCAGTGCTAGAGTTCAGTCCTACGAGCAGTACTTC.

In regard to this clonotype: The junction departs from germline at one end; a sequencing error may be responsible. V is TRBV11-2 and J is TRBJ1-1, with D unresolved. CDR3 length equals 13 residues. The V gene's germline CDR1 is SGHAT and CDR2 FQNNGV. The CDR3 here is CVRSLVWDFEPFF. DNA of the CDR3: TGTGTCAGGAGCTTAGTTTGGGATTTTGAACCTTTCTTT. The complete variable domain, with remaining parts taken from reference TRBV11-2 and TRBJ1-1, reads EAGVAQSPRYKIIEKRQSVAFWCNPISGHATLYWYQQILGQGPKLLIQFQNNGVVDDSQLPKDRFSAERLKGVDSTLKIQPAKLEDSAVYLCVRSLVWDFEPFFGQGTRLTVV.

This clonotype was observed at least ten times. The J gene is TRBJ2-7, the V gene TRBV20-1, with no clear D. V lost 0 bases to trimming and J lost 3 bases, with 6 bases between them. CDR1 and CDR2 from the germline V gene are DFQATT and SNEGSKA (reference sequence). The CDR3 sequence is 12 residues long. CDR3 protein: CSARDRVYEQYF. The CDR3 DNA is TGCAGTGCTAGAGATCGGGTCTACGAGCAGTACTTC.

Concerning this clonotype itself: Here the CDR3 omits its conserved ending phenylalanine or tryptophan, so a read error is the likely source. The V and J genes are TRBV12-3 or TRBV12-4 and TRBJ1-2; 7 nucleotides line up with TRBD1. This CDR3 is built from 15 residues. The CDR3 DNA follows: TGTGTCAGCAGTTCCGGGACAGTTGGTGACTATGGCTACACCCTC. Protein: CVSSSGTVGDYGYTL.

As for this clonotype: One end of the junction does not line up with germline, which may come from a read error. The chain carries TRBV4-3 and TRBJ1-3; D is undetermined. Germline V lookup: CDR1 LGHNA, CDR2 YSLEER. CDR3 length equals 16 residues. Written as DNA, the CDR3 is TGCGCCAGCAGTCAAGAGTACCGAACCTCTGGAAACATCATATATTTT. This encodes CASSQEYRTSGNIIYF.

The gene calls are TRBV6-1 and TRBJ2-3, with 8 bases aligning to TRBD2. Germline V lookup: CDR1 MNHNS, CDR2 SASEGT. This CDR3 contains 15 residues. The CDR3 region has the DNA TGTGATAGTAGGGGAGGGGGACTAGGCACAGATACGCAGTATTTT. Its translation is CDSRGGGLGTDTQYF.

The chain links TRBV29-1 to TRBJ2-5; D might be TRBD2 (6 bases). Germline V gene data show CDR1 as SQVTM and CDR2 as ANQGSEA. The V end lost 1 base, the J end lost 4 bases, and 16 bases lay between the germline ends. This CDR3 comprises 15 residues. The CDR3 here is CSVEGPTGELETQYF. The DNA for the CDR3 is TGCAGCGTTGAAGGACCCACGGGAGAATTAGAGACCCAGTACTTC.

As to this clonotype: A clone one base away is much larger, so this may be a read error. V and J are TRBV20-1 and TRBJ2-1; TRBD2 agrees at 8 bases. CDR3 length: 12 amino acids. Germline-derived CDR1 and CDR2 are DFQATT and SNEGSKA (reference sequence). CDR3 sequence reads: CTAVAGLPEQFF. For the CDR3, the DNA is TGCACTGCTGTAGCGGGACTACCTGAGCAGTTCTTC.

The V gene is TRBV7-8, the J gene TRBJ1-5; 8 bases map to TRBD1. Germline V gene sequence: CDR1 SGHVS, CDR2 FQNEAQ. Unmatched junction bases numbered 8, after V lost 4 bases and J lost 0 bases. The CDR3 covers 17 residues. Written as DNA, the CDR3 is TGTGCCAGCAGCTCCCGCAAGGACAGGGATAGCAATCAGCCCCAGCATTTT. Its protein product is CASSSRKDRDSNQPQHF.

This clonotype was seen repeatedly, ten times or more. Given a much more abundant clone one base away, this may be a read error. V usage is TRBV6-1 and J usage is TRBJ1-6, with no clear D. Germline V gene sequence: CDR1 MNHNS, CDR2 SASEGT. The CDR3 is 12 amino acids. This CDR3 is CAIYMLGSPFHF. CDR3 sequence (DNA): TGTGCCATATACATGCTAGGTTCACCCTTCCACTTT.

This clonotype has more than one count but fewer than ten. This may be a read error, as it is one base from a much larger clone. The chain is built from TRBV6-2 or TRBV6-3 and TRBJ2-4; no definite D call. Germline V CDR1 and CDR2: MNHEY, SVGEGT. V lost 5 bases to trimming and J lost 3 bases, with 11 bases between them. This CDR3 has 14 residues. The CDR3 protein is CASSPHGVKNIQYF. CDR3 nucleotides: TGTGCCAGCAGTCCACATGGGGTCAAAAACATTCAGTACTTC.

In regard to this clonotype: It may be a read error: a sequence one base away is much more abundant. The conserved final phenylalanine or tryptophan is absent from the CDR3, which likely points to a read error. The chain has TRBV4-3 and TRBJ2-3; D is perhaps TRBD2 (7 bases). The V gene lost 1 base and the J gene lost 2 bases, with 10 bases spanning the gap. The CDR3 spans 15 residues. In germline, CDR1 is LGHNA, CDR2 YSLEER. CDR3 protein: CASSQGGGPTDTQYS. The CDR3 DNA reads as TGCGCCAGCAGCCAAGGGGGGGGCCCCACAGATACGCAGTATTCT.

This chain joins TRBV20-1 and TRBJ2-3; TRBD1 is a possible D gene (6 bases). The V gene's germline CDR1 is DFQATT and CDR2 SNEGSKA (reference sequence). V shed 4 bases and J shed 12 bases, with 29 bases lying between them. The CDR3 runs to 16 residues. CDR3 in DNA: TGCAGTGCTACCAACCCCGGAACAGGGTACACAGATATACAGTATTTT. Amino acids: CSATNPGTGYTDIQYF.